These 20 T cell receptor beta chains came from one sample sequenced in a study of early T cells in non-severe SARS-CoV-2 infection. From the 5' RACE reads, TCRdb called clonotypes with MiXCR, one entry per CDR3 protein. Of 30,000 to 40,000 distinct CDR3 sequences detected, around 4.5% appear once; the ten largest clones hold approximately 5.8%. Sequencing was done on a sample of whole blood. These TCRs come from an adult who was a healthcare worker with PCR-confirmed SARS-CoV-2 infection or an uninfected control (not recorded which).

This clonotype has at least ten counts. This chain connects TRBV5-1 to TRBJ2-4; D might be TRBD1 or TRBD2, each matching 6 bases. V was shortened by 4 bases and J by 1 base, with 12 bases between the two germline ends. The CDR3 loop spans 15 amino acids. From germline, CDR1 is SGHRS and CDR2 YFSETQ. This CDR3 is CASSRRGAAKNIQYF. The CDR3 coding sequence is TGCGCCAGCAGCCGGAGGGGGGCCGCCAAAAACATTCAGTACTTC.

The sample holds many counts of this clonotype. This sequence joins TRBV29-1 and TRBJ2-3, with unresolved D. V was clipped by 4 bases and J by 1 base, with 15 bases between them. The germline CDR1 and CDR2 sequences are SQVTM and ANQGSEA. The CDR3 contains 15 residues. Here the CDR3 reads CSVATAKKGTDTQYF. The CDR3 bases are TGCAGCGTTGCTACAGCCAAGAAAGGCACAGATACGCAGTATTTT.

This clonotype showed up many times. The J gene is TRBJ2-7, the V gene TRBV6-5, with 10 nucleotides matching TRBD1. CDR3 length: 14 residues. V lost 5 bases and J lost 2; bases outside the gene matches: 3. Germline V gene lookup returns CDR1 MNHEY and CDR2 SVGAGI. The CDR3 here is CASSVTGGTYEQYF. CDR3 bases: TGTGCCAGCAGTGTGACAGGGGGCACCTACGAGCAGTACTTC.

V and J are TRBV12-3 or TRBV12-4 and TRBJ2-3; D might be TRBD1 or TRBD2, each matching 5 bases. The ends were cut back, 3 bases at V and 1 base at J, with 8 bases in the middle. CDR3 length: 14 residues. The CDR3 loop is CASSFRGRTDTQYF. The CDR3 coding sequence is TGTGCCAGCAGTTTCCGGGGACGCACAGATACGCAGTATTTT.

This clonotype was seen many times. Here the CDR3 reads CASILLASTDTQYF. The CDR3 region has the DNA TGTGCCAGCATTCTACTAGCGAGCACAGATACGCAGTATTTT. The chain links TRBV2 to TRBJ2-3, with 7 bases that match TRBD2. This CDR3 region has 14 residues. With 7 bases clipped from V and 0 bases from J, the junction kept 4 bases outside the gene matches. CDR1 is SNHLY and CDR2 is FYNNEI in the germline V gene.

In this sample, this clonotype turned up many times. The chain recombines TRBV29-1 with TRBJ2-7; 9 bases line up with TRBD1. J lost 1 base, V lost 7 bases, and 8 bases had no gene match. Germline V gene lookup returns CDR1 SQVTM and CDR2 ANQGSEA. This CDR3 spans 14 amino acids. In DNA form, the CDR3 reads TGCAGCGCGGCCCAAGGGACAGGGTCCTACGAGCAGTACTTC. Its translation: CSAAQGTGSYEQYF.

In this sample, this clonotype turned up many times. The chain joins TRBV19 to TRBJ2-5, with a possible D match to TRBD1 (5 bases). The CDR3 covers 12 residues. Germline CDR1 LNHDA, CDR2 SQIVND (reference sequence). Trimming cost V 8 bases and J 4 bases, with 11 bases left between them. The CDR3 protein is CASRQSGETQYF. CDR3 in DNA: TGTGCCAGTCGACAGTCCGGAGAGACCCAGTACTTC.

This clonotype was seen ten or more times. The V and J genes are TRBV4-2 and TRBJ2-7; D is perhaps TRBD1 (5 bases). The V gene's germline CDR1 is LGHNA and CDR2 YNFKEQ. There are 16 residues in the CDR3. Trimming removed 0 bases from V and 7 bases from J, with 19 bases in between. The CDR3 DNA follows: TGTGCCAGCAGCCAAGAAACAGGCAGGCCAAAGAGGGAGCAGTACTTC. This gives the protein CASSQETGRPKREQYF.

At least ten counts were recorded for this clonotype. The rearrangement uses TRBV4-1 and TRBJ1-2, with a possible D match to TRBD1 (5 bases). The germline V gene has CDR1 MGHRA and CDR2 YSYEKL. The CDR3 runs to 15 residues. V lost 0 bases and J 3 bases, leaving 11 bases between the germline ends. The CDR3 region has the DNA TGCGCCAGCAGCCAAGATCGGACACCTGACTATGGCTACACCTTC. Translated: CASSQDRTPDYGYTF.

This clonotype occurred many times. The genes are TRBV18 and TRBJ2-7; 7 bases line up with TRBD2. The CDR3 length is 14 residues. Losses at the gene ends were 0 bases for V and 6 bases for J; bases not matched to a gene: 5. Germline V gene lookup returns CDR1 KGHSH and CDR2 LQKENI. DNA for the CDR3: TGTGCCAGCTCACCACCGGGAGGGACTGGCGAGCAGTACTTC. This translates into CASSPPGGTGEQYF.

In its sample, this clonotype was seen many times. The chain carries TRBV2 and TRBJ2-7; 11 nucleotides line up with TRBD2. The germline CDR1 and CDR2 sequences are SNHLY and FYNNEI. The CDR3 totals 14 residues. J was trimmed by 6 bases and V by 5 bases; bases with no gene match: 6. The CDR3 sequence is CASSRSGRAAEQYF. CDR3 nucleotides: TGTGCCAGCAGTCGTAGCGGGAGGGCCGCCGAGCAGTACTTC.

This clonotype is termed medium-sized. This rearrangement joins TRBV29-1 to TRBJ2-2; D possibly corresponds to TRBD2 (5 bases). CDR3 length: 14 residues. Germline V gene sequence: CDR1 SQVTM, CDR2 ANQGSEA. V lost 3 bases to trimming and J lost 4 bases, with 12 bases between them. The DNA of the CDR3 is TGCAGCGTTGAGACGGGGTTAGGCACCGGGGAGCTGTTTTTT. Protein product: CSVETGLGTGELFF.

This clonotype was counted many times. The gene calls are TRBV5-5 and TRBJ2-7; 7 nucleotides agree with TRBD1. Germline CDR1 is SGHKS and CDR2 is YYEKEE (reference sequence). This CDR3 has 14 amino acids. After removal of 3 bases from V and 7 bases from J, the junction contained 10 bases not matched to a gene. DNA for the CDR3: TGTGCCAGCAGCTCTAGACAGGGACACTTGGAGCAGTACTTC. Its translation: CASSSRQGHLEQYF.

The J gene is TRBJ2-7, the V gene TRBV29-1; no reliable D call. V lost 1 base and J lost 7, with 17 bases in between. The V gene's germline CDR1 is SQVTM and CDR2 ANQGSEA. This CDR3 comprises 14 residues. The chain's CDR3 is CSVEAGRGVGEQYF. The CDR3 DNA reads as TGCAGCGTTGAAGCAGGTCGAGGTGTTGGGGAGCAGTACTTC.

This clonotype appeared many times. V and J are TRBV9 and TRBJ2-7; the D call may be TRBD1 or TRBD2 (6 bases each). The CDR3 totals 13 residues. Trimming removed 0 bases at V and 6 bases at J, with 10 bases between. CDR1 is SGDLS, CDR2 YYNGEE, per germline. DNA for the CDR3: TGTGCCAGCAGCGTAGAGGGGGGTTCCGAGCAGTACTTC. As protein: CASSVEGGSEQYF.

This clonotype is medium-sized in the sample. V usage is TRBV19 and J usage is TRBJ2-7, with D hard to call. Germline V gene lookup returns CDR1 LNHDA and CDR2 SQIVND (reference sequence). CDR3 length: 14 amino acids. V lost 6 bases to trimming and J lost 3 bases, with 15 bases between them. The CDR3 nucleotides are TGTGCCAGTAGCCTGCTTTGGCGTCGCTACGAGCAGTACTTC. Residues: CASSLLWRRYEQYF.

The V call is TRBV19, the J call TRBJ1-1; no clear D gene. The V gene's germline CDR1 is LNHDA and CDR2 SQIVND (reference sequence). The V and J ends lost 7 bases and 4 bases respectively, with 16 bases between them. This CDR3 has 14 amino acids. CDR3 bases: TGTGCCAGTACCCTGGGTCTCAGTGGCACTGAAGCTTTCTTT. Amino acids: CASTLGLSGTEAFF. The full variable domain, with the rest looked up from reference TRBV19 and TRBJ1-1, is DGGITQSPKYLFRKEGQNVTLSCEQNLNHDAMYWYRQDPGQGLRLIYYSQIVNDFQKGDIAEGYSVSREKKESFPLTVTSAQKNPTAFYLCASTLGLSGTEAFFGQGTRLTVV.

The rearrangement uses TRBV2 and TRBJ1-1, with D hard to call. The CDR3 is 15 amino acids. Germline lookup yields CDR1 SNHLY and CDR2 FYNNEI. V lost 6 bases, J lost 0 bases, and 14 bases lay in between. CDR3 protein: CASREVGPMNTEAFF. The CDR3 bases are TGTGCCAGCAGGGAGGTGGGCCCCATGAACACTGAAGCTTTCTTT.

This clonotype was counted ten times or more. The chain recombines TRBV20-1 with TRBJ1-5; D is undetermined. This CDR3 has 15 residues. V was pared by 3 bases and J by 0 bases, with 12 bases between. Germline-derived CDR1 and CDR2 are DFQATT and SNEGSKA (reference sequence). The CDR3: CSASHDPASNQPQHF. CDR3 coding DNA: TGCAGTGCTAGTCACGATCCAGCTAGCAATCAGCCCCAGCATTTT.

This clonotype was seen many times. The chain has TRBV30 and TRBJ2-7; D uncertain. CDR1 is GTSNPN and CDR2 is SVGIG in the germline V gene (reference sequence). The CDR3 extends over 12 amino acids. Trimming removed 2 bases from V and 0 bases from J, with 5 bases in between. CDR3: CAWSTDSYEQYF. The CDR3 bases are TGTGCCTGGAGTACCGACTCCTACGAGCAGTACTTC.